This is a list of T cell receptor beta chains from one sample in a study of shared clonotypes between healthy human individuals. The data were produced by immunoSEQ multiplex PCR, yet TCRdb's version contains in-frame clones alone and is incomplete. The sample yields a few million clones, roughly 93% seen once. The sample comprised naive CD4+ T cells from PBMCs. These receptors originate from a man between 18 and 29 years old in good health. Some clones in this sample may be carry-over from other donors' samples. Both conserved end residues are trimmed from each CDR3.

V,J,CDR3
TRBV4-3,TRBJ2-1,ASSQGTYGQGSEQF
TRBV7-3,TRBJ2-1,ASSRGVIYNEQF
TRBV28,TRBJ1-2,ASSPTGAVT
TRBV5-1,TRBJ2-1,ASSPRASGSSYNEQF
TRBV7-2,TRBJ1-4,ASSLVVGNEKLF
TRBV19,TRBJ1-2,ASNSLSNYGYT
TRBV6-5,TRBJ2-7,ASRSSFLY
TRBV27,TRBJ2-5,ASSLVRGMETQY
TRBV29-1,TRBJ2-1,SVERGRGNEQF
TRBV5-1,TRBJ2-1,ASSLGGTGDNEQF
TRBV28,TRBJ1-5,ASKRLNQPQH
TRBV18,TRBJ1-1,ASSPRDRVEAF
TRBV7-9,TRBJ2-7,ASSLAGSEKYEQY
TRBV19,TRBJ2-2,ASSIGQVNTGELF
TRBV5-4,TRBJ2-7,ASSLFSRIAVRREEQY
TRBV30,TRBJ1-3,VTGRGVELGLDTIY
TRBV7-9,TRBJ2-3,AGSGASTDTQY
TRBV7-6,TRBJ2-1,ASSPSSGILSGEQF
TRBV30,TRBJ1-4,AWSEVGVLNEKLF
TRBV6-1,TRBJ2-2,ASSGTGANTGELF